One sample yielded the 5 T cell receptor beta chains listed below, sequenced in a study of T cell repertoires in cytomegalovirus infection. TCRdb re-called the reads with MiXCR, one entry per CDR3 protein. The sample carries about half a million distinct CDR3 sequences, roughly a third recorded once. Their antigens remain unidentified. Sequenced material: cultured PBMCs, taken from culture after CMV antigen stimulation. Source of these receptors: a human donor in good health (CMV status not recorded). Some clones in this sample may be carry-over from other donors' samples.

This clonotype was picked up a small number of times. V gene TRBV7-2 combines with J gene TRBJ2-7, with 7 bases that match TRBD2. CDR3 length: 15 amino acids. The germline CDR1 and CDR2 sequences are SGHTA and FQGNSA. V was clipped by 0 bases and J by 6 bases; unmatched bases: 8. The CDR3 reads CASSLAGGPEAEQYF. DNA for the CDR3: TGTGCCAGCAGCTTAGCGGGAGGGCCTGAAGCCGAGCAGTACTTC.

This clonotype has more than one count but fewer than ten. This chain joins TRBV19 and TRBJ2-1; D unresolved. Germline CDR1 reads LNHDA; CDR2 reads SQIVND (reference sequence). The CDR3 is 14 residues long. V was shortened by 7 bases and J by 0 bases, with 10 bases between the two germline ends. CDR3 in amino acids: CASTSLSSYNEQFF. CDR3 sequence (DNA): TGTGCCAGTACCAGCCTCAGCTCCTACAATGAGCAGTTCTTC. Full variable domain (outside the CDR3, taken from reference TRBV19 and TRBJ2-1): DGGITQSPKYLFRKEGQNVTLSCEQNLNHDAMYWYRQDPGQGLRLIYYSQIVNDFQKGDIAEGYSVSREKKESFPLTVTSAQKNPTAFYLCASTSLSSYNEQFFGPGTRLTVL.

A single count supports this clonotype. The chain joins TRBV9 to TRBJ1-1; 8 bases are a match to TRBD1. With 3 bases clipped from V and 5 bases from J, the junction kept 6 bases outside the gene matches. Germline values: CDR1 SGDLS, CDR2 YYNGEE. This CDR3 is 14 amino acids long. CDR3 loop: CASSGQGAGTEAFF. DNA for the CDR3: TGTGCCAGCAGCGGGCAGGGGGCGGGAACTGAAGCTTTCTTT.

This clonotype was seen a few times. Here the CDR3 DNA reads TGTGCCAGCAGCCCTGGGGCAGGGGGCGCGGGGCTCTATGGCTACACCTTC. Translated: CASSPGAGGAGLYGYTF. The rearrangement uses TRBV7-8 and TRBJ1-2; 8 nucleotides align to TRBD1. This CDR3 comprises 17 residues. CDR1 SGHVS and CDR2 FQNEAQ come from the germline V gene. After removal of 5 bases from V and 4 bases from J, the junction contained 15 bases not matched to a gene. Full variable domain (outside the CDR3, taken from reference TRBV7-8 and TRBJ1-2): GAGVSQSPRYKVAKRGQDVALRCDPISGHVSLFWYQQALGQGPEFLTYFQNEAQLDKSGLPSDRFFAERPEGSVSTLKIQRTQQEDSAVYLCASSPGAGGAGLYGYTFGSGTRLTVV.

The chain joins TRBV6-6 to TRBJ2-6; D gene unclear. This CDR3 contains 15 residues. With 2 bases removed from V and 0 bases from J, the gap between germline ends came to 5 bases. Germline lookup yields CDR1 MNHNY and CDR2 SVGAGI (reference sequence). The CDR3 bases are TGTGCCAGCAGTTACGTCAGCTCTGGGGCCAACGTCCTGACTTTC. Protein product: CASSYVSSGANVLTF.